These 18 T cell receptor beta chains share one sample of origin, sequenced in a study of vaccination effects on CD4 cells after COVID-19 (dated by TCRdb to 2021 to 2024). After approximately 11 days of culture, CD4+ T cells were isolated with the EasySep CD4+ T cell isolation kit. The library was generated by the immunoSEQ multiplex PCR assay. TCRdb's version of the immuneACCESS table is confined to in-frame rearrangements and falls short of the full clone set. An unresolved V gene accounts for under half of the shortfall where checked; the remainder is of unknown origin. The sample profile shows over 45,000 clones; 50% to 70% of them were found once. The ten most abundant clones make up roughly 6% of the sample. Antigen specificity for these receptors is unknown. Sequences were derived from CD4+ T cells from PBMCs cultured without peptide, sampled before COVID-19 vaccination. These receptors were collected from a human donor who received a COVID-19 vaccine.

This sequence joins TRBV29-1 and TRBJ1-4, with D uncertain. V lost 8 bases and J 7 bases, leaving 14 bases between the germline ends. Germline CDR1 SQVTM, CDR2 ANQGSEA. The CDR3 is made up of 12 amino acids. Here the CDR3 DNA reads TGCAGCCCCCAACCGCCGCCTGAAAAACTGTTTTTT. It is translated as CSPQPPPEKLFF.

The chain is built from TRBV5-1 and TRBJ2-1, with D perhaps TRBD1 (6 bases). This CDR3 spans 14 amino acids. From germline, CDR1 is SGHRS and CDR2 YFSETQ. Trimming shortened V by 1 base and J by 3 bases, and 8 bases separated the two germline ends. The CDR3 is CASSLRTDYNEQFF. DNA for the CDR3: TGCGCCAGCAGCTTGAGGACAGACTACAATGAGCAGTTCTTC.

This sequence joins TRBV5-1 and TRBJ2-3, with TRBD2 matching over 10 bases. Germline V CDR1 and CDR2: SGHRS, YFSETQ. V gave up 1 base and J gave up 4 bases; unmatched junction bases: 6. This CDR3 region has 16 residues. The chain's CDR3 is CASSLMASGSADTQYF. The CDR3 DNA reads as TGCGCCAGCAGCTTGATGGCTAGCGGGAGTGCAGATACGCAGTATTTT.

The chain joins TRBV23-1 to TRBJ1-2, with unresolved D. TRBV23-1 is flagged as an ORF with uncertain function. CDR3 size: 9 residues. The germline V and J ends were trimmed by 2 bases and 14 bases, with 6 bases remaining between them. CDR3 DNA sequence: TGCGCCAGCAGTCAACGGAAGACCTTC. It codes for CASSQRKTF.

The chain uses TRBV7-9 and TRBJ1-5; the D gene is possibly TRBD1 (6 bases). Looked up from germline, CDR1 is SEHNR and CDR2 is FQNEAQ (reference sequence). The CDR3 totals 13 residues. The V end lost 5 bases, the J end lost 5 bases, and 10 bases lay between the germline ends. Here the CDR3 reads CASSHRGYQPQHF. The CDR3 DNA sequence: TGTGCCAGCAGCCATAGGGGGTATCAGCCCCAGCATTTT.

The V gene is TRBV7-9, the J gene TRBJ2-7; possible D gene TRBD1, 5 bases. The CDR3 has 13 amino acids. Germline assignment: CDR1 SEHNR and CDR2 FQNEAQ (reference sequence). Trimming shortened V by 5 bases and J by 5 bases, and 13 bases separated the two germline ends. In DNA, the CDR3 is TGTGCCAGCAGCAGGGCAGGGTGGAACGAGCAGTACTTC. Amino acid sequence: CASSRAGWNEQYF.

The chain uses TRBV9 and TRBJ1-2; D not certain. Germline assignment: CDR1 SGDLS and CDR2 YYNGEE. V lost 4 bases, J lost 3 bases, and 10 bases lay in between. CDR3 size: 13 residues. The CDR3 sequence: CASSPSSHYGYTF. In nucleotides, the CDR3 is TGTGCCAGCAGCCCATCCAGCCACTATGGCTACACCTTC.

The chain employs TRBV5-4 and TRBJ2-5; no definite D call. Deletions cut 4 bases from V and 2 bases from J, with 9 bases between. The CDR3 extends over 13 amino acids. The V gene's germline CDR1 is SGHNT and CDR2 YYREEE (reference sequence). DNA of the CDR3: TGTGCCAGCAGCCAAAACATACAAGAGACCCAGTACTTC. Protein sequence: CASSQNIQETQYF. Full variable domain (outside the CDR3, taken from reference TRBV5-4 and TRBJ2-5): ETGVTQSPTHLIKTRGQQVTLRCSSQSGHNTVSWYQQALGQGPQFIFQYYREEENGRGNFPPRFSGLQFPNYSSELNVNALELDDSALYLCASSQNIQETQYFGPGTRLLVL.

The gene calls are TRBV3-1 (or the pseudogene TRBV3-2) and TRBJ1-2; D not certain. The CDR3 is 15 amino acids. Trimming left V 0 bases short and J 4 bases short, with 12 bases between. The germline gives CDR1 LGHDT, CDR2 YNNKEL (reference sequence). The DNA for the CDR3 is TGTGCCAGCAGCCAAGAGGGGTTAATAAGCTATGGCTACACCTTC. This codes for CASSQEGLISYGYTF.

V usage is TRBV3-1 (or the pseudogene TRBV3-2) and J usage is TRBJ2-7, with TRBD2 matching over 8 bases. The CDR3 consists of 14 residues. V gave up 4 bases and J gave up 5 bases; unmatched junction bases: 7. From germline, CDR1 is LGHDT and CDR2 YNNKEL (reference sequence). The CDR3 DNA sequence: TGTGCCAGCAGCCCCCCCGGGAGGGCCCACGAGCAGTACTTC. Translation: CASSPPGRAHEQYF.

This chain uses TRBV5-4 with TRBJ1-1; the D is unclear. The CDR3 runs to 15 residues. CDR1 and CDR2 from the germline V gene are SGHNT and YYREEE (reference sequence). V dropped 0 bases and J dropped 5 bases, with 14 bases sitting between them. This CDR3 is CASSLDQDKGTEAFF. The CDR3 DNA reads TGTGCCAGCAGCTTGGATCAGGATAAGGGAACTGAAGCTTTCTTT.

The CDR3 protein is CASSGRLAGQETQYF. The CDR3 coding sequence is TGTGCCAGCAGCGGGCGACTAGCGGGTCAAGAGACCCAGTACTTC. V is TRBV13 and J is TRBJ2-5; 10 bases match TRBD2. Germline CDR1 and CDR2: PRHDT and FYEKMQ (reference sequence). J gave up 2 bases and V 5 bases, and 5 bases lay outside the gene matches. The CDR3 consists of 15 residues.

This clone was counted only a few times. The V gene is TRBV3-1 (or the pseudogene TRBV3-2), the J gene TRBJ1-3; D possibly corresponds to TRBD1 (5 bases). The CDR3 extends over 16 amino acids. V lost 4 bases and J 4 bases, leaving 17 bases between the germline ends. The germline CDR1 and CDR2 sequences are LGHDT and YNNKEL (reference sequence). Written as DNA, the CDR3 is TGTGCCAGCAGCCGTCTGGACACTTACGCCGGAAACACCATATATTTT. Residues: CASSRLDTYAGNTIYF.

The CDR3 bases are TGTGCCAGCAGCGGACGCGGGAGTGGAGGGACCGGGGAGCTGTTTTTT. Residues: CASSGRGSGGTGELFF. The chain carries TRBV9 and TRBJ2-2; 7 bases are a match to TRBD2. The CDR3 sequence is 16 residues long. The V gene's germline CDR1 is SGDLS and CDR2 YYNGEE. Unmatched junction bases numbered 10, after V lost 3 bases and J lost 5 bases.

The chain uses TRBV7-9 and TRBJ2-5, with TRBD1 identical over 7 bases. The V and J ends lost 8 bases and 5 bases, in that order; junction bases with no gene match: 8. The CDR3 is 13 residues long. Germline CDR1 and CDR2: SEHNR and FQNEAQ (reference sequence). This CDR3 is CASVTGSDETQYF. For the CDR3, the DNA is TGTGCCAGCGTGACAGGGTCGGACGAGACCCAGTACTTC.

CDR3 amino acids: CASGLQGSSEQFF. CDR3 sequence (DNA): TGTGCTAGTGGTTTACAGGGTTCGAGTGAGCAGTTCTTC. The V call is TRBV12-5, the J call TRBJ2-1; weak D call: TRBD1 (6 bases). V was clipped by 3 bases and J by 9 bases, with 12 bases between them. There are 13 residues in the CDR3. From germline, CDR1 is LGHNT and CDR2 FRNRAP.

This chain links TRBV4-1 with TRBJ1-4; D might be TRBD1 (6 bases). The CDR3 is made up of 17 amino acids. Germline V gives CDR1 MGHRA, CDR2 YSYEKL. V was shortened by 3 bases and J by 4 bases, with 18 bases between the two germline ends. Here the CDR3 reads CASSQGRSGDRNEKLFF. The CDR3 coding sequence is TGCGCCAGCAGCCAGGGCCGTTCAGGGGACCGTAATGAAAAACTGTTTTTT.

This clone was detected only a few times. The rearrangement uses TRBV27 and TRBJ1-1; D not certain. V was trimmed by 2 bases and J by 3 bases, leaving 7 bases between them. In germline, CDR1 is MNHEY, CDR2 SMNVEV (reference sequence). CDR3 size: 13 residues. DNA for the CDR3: TGTGCCAGCAGTTTAAGGCGGCACACTGAAGCTTTCTTT. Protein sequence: CASSLRRHTEAFF.